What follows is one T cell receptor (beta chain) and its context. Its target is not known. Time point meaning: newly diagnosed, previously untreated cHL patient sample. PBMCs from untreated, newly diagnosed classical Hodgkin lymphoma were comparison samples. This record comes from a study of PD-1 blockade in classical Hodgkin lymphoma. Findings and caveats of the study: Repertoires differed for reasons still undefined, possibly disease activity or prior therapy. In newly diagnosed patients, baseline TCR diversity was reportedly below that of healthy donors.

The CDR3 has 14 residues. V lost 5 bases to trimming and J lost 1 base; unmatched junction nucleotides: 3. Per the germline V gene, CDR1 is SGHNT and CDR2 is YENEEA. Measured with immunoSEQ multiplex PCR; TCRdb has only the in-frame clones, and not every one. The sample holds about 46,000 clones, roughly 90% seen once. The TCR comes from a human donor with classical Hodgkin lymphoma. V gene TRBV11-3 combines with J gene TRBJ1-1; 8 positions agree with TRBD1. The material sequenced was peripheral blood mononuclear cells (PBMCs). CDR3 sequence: CASSPGQGNTEAFF. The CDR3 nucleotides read TGTGCCAGCAGCCCCGGACAGGGGAACACTGAAGCTTTCTTT. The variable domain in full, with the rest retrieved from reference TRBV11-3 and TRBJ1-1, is EAGVVQSPRYKIIEKKQPVAFWCNPISGHNTLYWYLQNLGQGPELLIRYENEEAVDDSQLPKDRFSAERLKGVDSTLKIQPAELGDSAVYLCASSPGQGNTEAFFGQGTRLTVV.